This T cell receptor beta chain was sequenced during a study of blood T cell repertoires in COVID-19. Turning to the study itself: Samples taken during acute and convalescent COVID-19 were collected in the United States, Italy and Spain. The analysed material was cDNA or gDNA that came from T cells, B-cell-depleted T cells, or PBMCs.

Original analysis: Researchers report that nucleated cell counts were estimated from reference gene primer amplification. Sequencing was performed with immunoSEQ multiplex PCR; in TCRdb, only in-frame clones are kept and a portion is missing. V and J calls and clone size are as listed in that table; D and trimming were resolved from the DNA. Of tens of thousands of clones listed, roughly 90% are singletons. The CDR3 spans 13 residues. The germline gives CDR1 MDHEN, CDR2 SYDVKM. Trimming cost V 8 bases and J 8 bases; bases outside gene matches: 9. The chain joins TRBV28 to TRBJ1-2, with 9 bases that match TRBD1. Sequences were obtained from peripheral blood. The sequence was collected from a man in his 60s with active or convalescent COVID-19. CDR3 amino acids: CASGLQGAGGYTF. The CDR3 nucleotides read TGTGCCAGCGGACTACAGGGGGCAGGGGGCTACACCTTC.